Listed below are T cell receptor beta chains from one sample, sequenced in a study of T cell responses to AZD1222 COVID-19 vaccine. Assay used: immunoSEQ multiplex PCR; TCRdb lists only in-frame clones, some missing. The table includes roughly 120,000 clones, about nine tenths detected once. Sequenced here: peripheral blood, sampled on day 0 of MenACWY control vaccination. These TCRs come from an adult in good health. CDR3s include the opening cysteine and the closing phenylalanine or tryptophan. The D gene is left open where the match is weak. Clone size is stated in some rows and not others, as once, few, many or a class when expanded.

v_gene	d_gene	abundance	j_gene	CDR3aa	CDR3nt
TRBV9	TRBD1	few	TRBJ1-3	CASSLRPGTGASGNTIYF	TGTGCCAGCAGCCTCCGTCCCGGGACAGGCGCCTCTGGAAACACCATATATTTT
TRBV4-1	.	.	TRBJ2-7	CASRSGPGRYEQYF	TGCGCCAGCAGGTCGGGCCCAGGGCGCTACGAGCAGTACTTC
TRBV10-1	.	.	TRBJ2-1	CASSERQLGAYNEQFF	TGCGCCAGCAGTGAGCGACAACTTGGGGCCTACAATGAGCAGTTCTTC
TRBV5-1	.	.	TRBJ1-4	CASSLARGAEKLFF	TGCGCCAGCAGCTTGGCTCGGGGAGCTGAAAAACTGTTTTTT
TRBV7-8	.	.	TRBJ1-4	CASSLGLINEKLFF	TGTGCCAGCAGCTTGGGACTGATTAATGAAAAACTGTTTTTT
TRBV5-6	.	.	TRBJ1-1	CASSSTGAGTEAFF	TGTGCCAGCAGCTCCACGGGGGCCGGCACTGAAGCTTTCTTT
TRBV6-5	.	.	TRBJ2-1	CASTRERPINEQFF	TGTGCCAGCACCCGGGAGAGGCCCATCAATGAGCAGTTCTTC
TRBV5-1	.	.	TRBJ1-3	CASMEGTTGNTIYF	TGCGCCAGCATGGAGGGCACGACTGGAAACACCATATATTTT
TRBV4-1	.	many	TRBJ2-2	CASSQEKGAGELFF	TGCGCCAGCAGCCAAGAGAAGGGGGCCGGGGAGCTGTTTTTT
TRBV25-1	.	once	TRBJ2-5	CASSGTEKETQYF	TGTGCCAGCAGTGGGACAGAAAAAGAGACCCAGTACTTC
TRBV11-2	.	.	TRBJ1-4	CASSLGGYTGGLSDKLFF	TGTGCCAGCAGCTTAGGGGGGTATACGGGAGGCTTGAGTGACAAACTGTTTTTT
TRBV6-5	.	.	TRBJ1-2	CASSYSNRNYGYTF	TGTGCCAGCAGTTACTCGAACAGGAACTATGGCTACACCTTC
TRBV19	TRBD1	.	TRBJ2-5	CASRTQTGAETQYF	TGTGCCAGTCGTACACAGACAGGGGCAGAGACCCAGTACTTC
TRBV5-5	TRBD2	few	TRBJ2-7	CASSLGASGRSGGEQYF	TGTGCCAGCAGCTTGGGAGCTAGCGGGAGGTCAGGGGGCGAGCAGTACTTC
TRBV3-1/TRBV3-2	TRBD2	.	TRBJ2-1	CASSYLVSGAYNEQFF	TGTGCCAGCAGCTACCTCGTTAGCGGGGCCTACAATGAGCAGTTCTTC
TRBV14	TRBD1	.	TRBJ1-1	CASRRTGGIRNTEAFF	TGTGCCAGCAGACGCACAGGGGGCATAAGGAACACTGAAGCTTTCTTT
TRBV7-3	.	.	TRBJ2-7	CASSPGSAGGEQYF	TGTGCCAGCAGCCCCGGGTCTGCTGGGGGGGAGCAGTACTTC
TRBV5-1	.	.	TRBJ2-3	CASSLEREADTQYF	TGCGCCAGCAGCTTGGAGAGGGAGGCAGATACGCAGTATTTT
TRBV6-6	TRBD1	.	TRBJ2-5	CASTGTGGVKETQYF	TGTGCCAGCACTGGAACAGGGGGAGTAAAGGAGACCCAGTACTTC
TRBV28	.	.	TRBJ1-4	CASSLSVRGEKLFF	TGTGCCAGCAGTTTATCTGTCAGGGGTGAAAAACTGTTTTTT
TRBV28	.	.	TRBJ2-5	CASSVPGVMETQYF	TGTGCCAGCAGTGTCCCGGGAGTAATGGAGACCCAGTACTTC
TRBV2	TRBD2	.	TRBJ2-7	CASTRLARTYEQYF	TGTGCCAGCACCCGACTAGCGAGAACCTACGAGCAGTACTTC
TRBV11-3	TRBD2	.	TRBJ2-3	CASSLDSGSTDTQYF	TGTGCCAGCAGCTTAGATAGCGGGAGCACAGATACGCAGTATTTT
TRBV29-1	TRBD2	.	TRBJ2-3	CSVPLAGGTDTQYF	TGCAGCGTTCCACTAGCGGGAGGGACAGATACGCAGTATTTT
TRBV6-1	.	.	TRBJ1-2	CASSEEKGANYGYTF	TGTGCCAGCAGTGAAGAAAAAGGGGCTAACTATGGCTACACCTTC
TRBV10-2	.	.	TRBJ2-7	CASKGGLDEQYF	TGCGCCAGCAAGGGGGGTTTAGACGAGCAGTACTTC
TRBV9	.	once	TRBJ2-1	CASSVGGHEQFF	TGTGCCAGCAGCGTTGGGGGCCATGAGCAGTTCTTC
TRBV5-4	.	few	TRBJ2-3	CASSPIGGSADTQYF	TGTGCCAGCAGCCCCATAGGGGGGAGCGCAGATACGCAGTATTTT
TRBV5-5	TRBD1	.	TRBJ2-7	CASSPPGQGLLFYKQYF	TGTGCCAGCAGCCCGCCGGGACAGGGGTTGTTATTCTACAAGCAGTACTTC
TRBV3-1/TRBV3-2	TRBD1	.	TRBJ1-2	CASSRGHGYGYTF	TGTGCCAGCAGTAGGGGGCATGGGTATGGCTACACCTTC
TRBV10-3	.	.	TRBJ1-3	CAISEGIGNTIYF	TGTGCCATCAGTGAAGGGATCGGAAACACCATATATTTT
TRBV28	.	.	TRBJ1-5	CASSLQGRQPQHF	TGTGCCAGCAGTCTTCAGGGGAGACAGCCCCAGCATTTT
TRBV27	.	.	TRBJ2-7	CASSLGRSDEQYF	TGTGCCAGCAGTTTAGGCAGGTCCGACGAGCAGTACTTC
TRBV2	TRBD2	.	TRBJ2-7	CASSVGRGEQYF	TGTGCCAGCAGCGTCGGGAGGGGCGAGCAGTACTTC
TRBV16	.	.	TRBJ2-2	CASSQSQSGELFF	TGTGCCAGCAGCCAATCTCAGTCCGGGGAGCTGTTTTTT